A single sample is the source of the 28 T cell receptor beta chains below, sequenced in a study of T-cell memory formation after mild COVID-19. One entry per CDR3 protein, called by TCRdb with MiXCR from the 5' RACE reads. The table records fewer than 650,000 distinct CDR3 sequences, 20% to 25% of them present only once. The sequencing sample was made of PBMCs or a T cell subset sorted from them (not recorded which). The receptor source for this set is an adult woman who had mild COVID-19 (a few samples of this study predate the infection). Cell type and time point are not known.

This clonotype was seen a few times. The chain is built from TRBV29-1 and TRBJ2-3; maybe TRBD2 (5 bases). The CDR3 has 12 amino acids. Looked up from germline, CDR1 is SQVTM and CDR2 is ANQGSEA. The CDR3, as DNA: TGCAGTGCTGCCCCGGGGTCAGATACGCAGTATTTT. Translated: CSAAPGSDTQYF.

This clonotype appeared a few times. CDR3 nucleotides: TGCGCCAGCAGCGGGGGACAGGGTGTCGGCTACACCTTC. Translation gives CASSGGQGVGYTF. The J gene is TRBJ1-2, the V gene TRBV5-1; 9 bases map to TRBD1. V was clipped by 4 bases and J by 8 bases; unmatched bases: 6. Germline CDR1 and CDR2: SGHRS and YFSETQ. CDR3 length equals 13 residues.

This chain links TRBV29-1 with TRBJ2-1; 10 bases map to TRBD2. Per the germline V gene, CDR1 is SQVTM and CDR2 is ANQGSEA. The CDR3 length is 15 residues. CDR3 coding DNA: TGCAGTCACGGTCCCCGGACTAGCGGTAGTTTGGGGCAGTTCTTC. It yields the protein CSHGPRTSGSLGQFF.

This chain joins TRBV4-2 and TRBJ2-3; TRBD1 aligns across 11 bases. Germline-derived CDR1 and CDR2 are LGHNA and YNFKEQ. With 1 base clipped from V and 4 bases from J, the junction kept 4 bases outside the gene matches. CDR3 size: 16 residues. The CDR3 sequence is CASSQAPGQGADTQYF. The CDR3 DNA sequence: TGTGCCAGCAGCCAAGCTCCGGGACAGGGGGCAGATACGCAGTATTTT.

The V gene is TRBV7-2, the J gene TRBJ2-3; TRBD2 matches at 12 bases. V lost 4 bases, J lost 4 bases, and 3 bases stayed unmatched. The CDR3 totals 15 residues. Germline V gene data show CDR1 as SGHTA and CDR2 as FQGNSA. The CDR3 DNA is TGTGCCAGCAGCTCACTAGCGGGAGGAGCAGATACGCAGTATTTT. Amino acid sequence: CASSSLAGGADTQYF.

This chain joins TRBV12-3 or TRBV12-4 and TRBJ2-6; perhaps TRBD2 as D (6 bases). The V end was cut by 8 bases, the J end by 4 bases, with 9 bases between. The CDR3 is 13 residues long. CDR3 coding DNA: TGTGCCAGCGGGGAGGCGGGGGCCAACGTCCTGACTTTC. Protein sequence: CASGEAGANVLTF.

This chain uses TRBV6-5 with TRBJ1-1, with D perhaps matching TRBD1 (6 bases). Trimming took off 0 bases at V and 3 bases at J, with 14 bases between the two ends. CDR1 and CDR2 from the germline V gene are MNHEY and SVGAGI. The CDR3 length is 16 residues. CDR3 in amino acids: CASSYSLGGQDTEAFF. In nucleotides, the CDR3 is TGTGCCAGCAGTTACTCCTTAGGGGGGCAAGACACTGAAGCTTTCTTT.

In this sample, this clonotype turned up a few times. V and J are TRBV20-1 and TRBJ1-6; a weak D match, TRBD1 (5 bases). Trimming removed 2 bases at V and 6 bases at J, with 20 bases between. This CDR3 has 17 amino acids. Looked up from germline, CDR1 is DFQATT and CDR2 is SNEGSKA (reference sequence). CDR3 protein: CSARKPRGVQGNSPLHF. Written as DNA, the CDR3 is TGCAGTGCTAGAAAGCCCCGCGGCGTCCAGGGTAATTCACCCCTCCACTTT.

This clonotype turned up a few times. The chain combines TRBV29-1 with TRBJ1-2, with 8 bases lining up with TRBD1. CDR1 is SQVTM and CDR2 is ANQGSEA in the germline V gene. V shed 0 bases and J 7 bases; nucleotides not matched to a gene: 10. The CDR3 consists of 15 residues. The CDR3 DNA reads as TGCAGCGTTGAAGAGGGTGGAGGACAGGGCTTTGGCTACACCTTC. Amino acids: CSVEEGGGQGFGYTF. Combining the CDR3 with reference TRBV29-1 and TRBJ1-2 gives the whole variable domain SAVISQKPSRDICQRGTSLTIQCQVDSQVTMMFWYRQQPGQSLTLIATANQGSEATYESGFVIDKFPISRPNLTFSTLTVSNMSPEDSSIYLCSVEEGGGQGFGYTFGSGTRLTVV.

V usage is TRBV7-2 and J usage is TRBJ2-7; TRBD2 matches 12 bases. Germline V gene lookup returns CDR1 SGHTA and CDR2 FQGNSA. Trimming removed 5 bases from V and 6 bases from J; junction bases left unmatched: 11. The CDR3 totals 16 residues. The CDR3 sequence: CASSTTSGRLRFEQYF. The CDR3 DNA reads TGTGCCAGCAGCACAACTAGCGGGAGGTTGCGCTTCGAGCAGTACTTC.

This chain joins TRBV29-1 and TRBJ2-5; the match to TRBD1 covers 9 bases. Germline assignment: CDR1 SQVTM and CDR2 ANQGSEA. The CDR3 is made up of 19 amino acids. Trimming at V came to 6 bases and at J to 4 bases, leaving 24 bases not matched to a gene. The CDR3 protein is CSVTAGQGEAGPPGETQYF. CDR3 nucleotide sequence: TGCAGCGTGACGGCGGGACAGGGAGAAGCGGGGCCCCCCGGAGAGACCCAGTACTTC.

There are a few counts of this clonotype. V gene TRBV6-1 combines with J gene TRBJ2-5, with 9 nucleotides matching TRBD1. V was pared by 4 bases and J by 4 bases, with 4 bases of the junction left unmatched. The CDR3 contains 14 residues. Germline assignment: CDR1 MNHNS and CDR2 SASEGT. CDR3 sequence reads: CASSVTGGVETQYF. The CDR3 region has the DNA TGTGCCAGCAGTGTAACAGGGGGCGTAGAGACCCAGTACTTC.

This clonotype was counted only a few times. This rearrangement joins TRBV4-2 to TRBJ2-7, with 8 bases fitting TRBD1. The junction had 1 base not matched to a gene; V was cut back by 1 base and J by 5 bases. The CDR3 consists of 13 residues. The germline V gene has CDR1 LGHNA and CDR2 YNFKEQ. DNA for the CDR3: TGTGCCAGCAGCCAAGTACAGGGGGACGAGCAGTACTTC. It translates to CASSQVQGDEQYF.

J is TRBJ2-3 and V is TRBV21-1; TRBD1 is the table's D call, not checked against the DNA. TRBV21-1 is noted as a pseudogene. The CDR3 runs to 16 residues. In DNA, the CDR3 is TGTGCCAGCAGACCCCCGGGACAGGGGGCCGCAGATACGCAGTATTTT. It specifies CASRPPGQGAADTQYF.

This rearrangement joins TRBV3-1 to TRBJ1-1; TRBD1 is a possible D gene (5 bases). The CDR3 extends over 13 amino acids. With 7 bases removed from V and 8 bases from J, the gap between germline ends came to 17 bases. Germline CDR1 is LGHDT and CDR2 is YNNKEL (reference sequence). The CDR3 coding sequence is TGTGCCAGCATGGGGGGGGTTAGGGGCGAAGCTTTCTTT. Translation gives CASMGGVRGEAFF.

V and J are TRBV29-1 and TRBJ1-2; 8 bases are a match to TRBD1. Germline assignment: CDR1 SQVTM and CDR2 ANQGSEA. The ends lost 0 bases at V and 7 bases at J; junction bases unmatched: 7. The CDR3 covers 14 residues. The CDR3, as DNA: TGCAGCGTTGAAGATTGGACAGGGTCCGGTGGCTACACCTTC. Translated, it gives CSVEDWTGSGGYTF.

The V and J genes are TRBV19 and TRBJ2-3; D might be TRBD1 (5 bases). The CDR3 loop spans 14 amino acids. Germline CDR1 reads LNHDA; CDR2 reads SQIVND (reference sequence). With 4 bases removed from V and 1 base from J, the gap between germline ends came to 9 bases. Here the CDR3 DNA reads TGTGCCAGTAGTAGGTGGGGCGGCACAGATACGCAGTATTTT. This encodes CASSRWGGTDTQYF. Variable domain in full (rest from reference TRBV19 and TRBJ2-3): DGGITQSPKYLFRKEGQNVTLSCEQNLNHDAMYWYRQDPGQGLRLIYYSQIVNDFQKGDIAEGYSVSREKKESFPLTVTSAQKNPTAFYLCASSRWGGTDTQYFGPGTRLTVL.

CDR3 nucleotides: TGTGCCAGCAGCTTAGGGTACGTGAACACTGAAGCTTTCTTT. Translated: CASSLGYVNTEAFF. This chain uses TRBV7-6 with TRBJ1-1, with D unresolved. The CDR3 runs 14 residues. Trimming removed 1 base from V and 0 bases from J, with 6 bases in between. The germline V gene encodes CDR1 SGHVS and CDR2 FNYEAQ.

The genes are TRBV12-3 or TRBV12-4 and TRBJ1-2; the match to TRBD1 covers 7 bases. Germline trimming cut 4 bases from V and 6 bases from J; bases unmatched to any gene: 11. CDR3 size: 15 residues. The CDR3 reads CASSSRQGLSDGYTF. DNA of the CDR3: TGTGCCAGCAGTTCCCGACAGGGACTTTCGGATGGCTACACCTTC.

In DNA form, the CDR3 reads TGTGCCAGCAGCTCAAGCGGGGGTAATTCACCCCTCCACTTT. This sequence encodes CASSSSGGNSPLHF. This chain joins TRBV7-9 and TRBJ1-6; TRBD1 is a possible D gene (5 bases). Trimming removed 4 bases at V and 6 bases at J, with 10 bases between. Germline CDR1 is SEHNR and CDR2 is FQNEAQ (reference sequence). CDR3 size: 14 residues. Full variable domain (missing parts from reference TRBV7-9 and TRBJ1-6): DTGVSQNPRHKITKRGQNVTFRCDPISEHNRLYWYRQTLGQGPEFLTYFQNEAQLEKSRLLSDRFSAERPKGSFSTLEIQRTEQGDSAMYLCASSSSGGNSPLHFGNGTRLTVT.

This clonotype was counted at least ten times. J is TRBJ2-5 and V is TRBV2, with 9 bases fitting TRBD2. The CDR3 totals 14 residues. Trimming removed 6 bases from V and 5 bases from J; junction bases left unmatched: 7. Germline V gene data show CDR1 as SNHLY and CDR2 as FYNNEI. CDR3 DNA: TGTGCCAGCAGCCCGGGCGGGGGGGCTGAGACCCAGTACTTC. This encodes CASSPGGGAETQYF.

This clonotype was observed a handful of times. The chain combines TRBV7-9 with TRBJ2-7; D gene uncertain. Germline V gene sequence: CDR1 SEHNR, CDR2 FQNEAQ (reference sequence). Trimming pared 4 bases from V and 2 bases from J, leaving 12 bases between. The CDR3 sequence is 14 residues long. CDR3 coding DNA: TGTGCCAGCAGCTCGATGGGCGGAACCTACGAGCAGTACTTC. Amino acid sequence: CASSSMGGTYEQYF.

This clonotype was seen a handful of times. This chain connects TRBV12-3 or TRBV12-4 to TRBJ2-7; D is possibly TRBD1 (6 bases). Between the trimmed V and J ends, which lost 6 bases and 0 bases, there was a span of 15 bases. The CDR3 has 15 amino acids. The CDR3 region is CASSPTGKSSYEQYF. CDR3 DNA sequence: TGTGCCAGCAGCCCCACAGGGAAGAGCTCCTACGAGCAGTACTTC.

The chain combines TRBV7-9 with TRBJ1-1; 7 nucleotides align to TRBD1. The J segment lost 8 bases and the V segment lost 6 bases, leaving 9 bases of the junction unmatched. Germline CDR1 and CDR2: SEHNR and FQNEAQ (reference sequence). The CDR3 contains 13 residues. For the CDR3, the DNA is TGTGCCAGCAGTACCGGGACAGAATACGAAGCTTTCTTT. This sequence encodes CASSTGTEYEAFF.

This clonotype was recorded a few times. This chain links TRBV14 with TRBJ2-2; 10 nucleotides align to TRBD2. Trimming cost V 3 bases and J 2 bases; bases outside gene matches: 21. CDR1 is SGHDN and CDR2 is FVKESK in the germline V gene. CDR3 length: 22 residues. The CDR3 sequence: CASSHPIWLAGVAGVNTGELFF. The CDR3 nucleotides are TGTGCCAGCAGCCATCCAATTTGGCTAGCGGGAGTCGCGGGGGTAAACACCGGGGAGCTGTTTTTT.

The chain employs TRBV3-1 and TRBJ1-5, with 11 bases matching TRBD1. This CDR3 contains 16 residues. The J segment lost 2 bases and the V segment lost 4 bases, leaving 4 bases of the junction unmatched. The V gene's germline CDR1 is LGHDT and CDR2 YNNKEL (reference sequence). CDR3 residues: CASSRGQGARNQPQHF. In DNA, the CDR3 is TGTGCCAGCAGCCGCGGACAGGGGGCGCGCAATCAGCCCCAGCATTTT.

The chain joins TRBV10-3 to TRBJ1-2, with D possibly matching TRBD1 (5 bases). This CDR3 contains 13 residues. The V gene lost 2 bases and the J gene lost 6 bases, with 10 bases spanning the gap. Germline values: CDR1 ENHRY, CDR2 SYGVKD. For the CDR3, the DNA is TGTGCCATCAGTGAGAATCAAGGGGATGGCTACACCTTC. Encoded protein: CAISENQGDGYTF.

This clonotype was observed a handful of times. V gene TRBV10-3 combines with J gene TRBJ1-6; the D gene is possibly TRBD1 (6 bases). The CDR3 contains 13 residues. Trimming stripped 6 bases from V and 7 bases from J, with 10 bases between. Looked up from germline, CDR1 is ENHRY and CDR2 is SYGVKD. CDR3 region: CAIRGQKNSPLHF. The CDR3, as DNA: TGTGCCATCAGAGGACAGAAAAATTCACCCCTCCACTTT.